The clone carrying this TCR beta chain was observed a handful of times. This sample's TCRbeta library carried unique molecular identifier barcodes. TCRdb analysed the PCR reads with MiXCR anew, one entry per CDR3 protein. The sample has about 610,000 distinct CDR3 sequences; roughly a tenth are singletons. This entry is derived from a study of T-cell reconstitution after alpha-beta-depleted transplantation in children. Germline loops: CDR1 SGDLS, CDR2 YYNGEE. This CDR3 is 13 amino acids long. V was clipped by 2 bases and J by 6 bases, with 12 bases between them. Sequenced material: PBMCs from the stem cell graft donor, taken from the stem cell graft. This chain connects TRBV9 to TRBJ2-7; D uncertain. The sequence came from a human donor who donated a stem cell graft to a child with acute myeloid leukemia. The CDR3 region is CASSVDPVAEQYF. In nucleotides, the CDR3 is TGTGCCAGCAGCGTGGATCCGGTGGCCGAGCAGTACTTC.